This entry features one TCR beta chain sequence. As yet, its antigen is unknown. At one boundary the junction diverges from the germline segment, which might be a read error. The record originates from a study of CD8+CD57+ T cells in acquired aplastic anemia. About the research overall: The sorted CD4+ and CD8+ cells yielded an average around 3 ug of DNA. General study results and limits: Researchers reported that CD8+ Simpson's diversity was not significantly different in patients versus controls.

According to the study, genomic DNA was the template for TCR beta VDJ and CDR3 profiling. MiXCR was run by TCRdb on the reads, yielding one entry per CDR3 protein. In the table there are a few hundred thousand distinct CDR3 sequences, 45% to 65% of which are singletons. CDR3 length equals 16 residues. Looked up from germline, CDR1 is DFQATT and CDR2 is SNEGSKA (reference sequence). The sequenced sample consisted of sorted CD4+, CD8+, or CD8+CD57+ T cells (not recorded which) from PBMCs. The TCR comes from a human donor with severe aplastic anemia or a healthy control (not recorded which). The chain joins TRBV20-1 to TRBJ2-7; D may be TRBD2 (6 bases). In nucleotides, the CDR3 is TGCAGTGCTAGAGATGAGGGACTCCTCAGCTCTTACGAACAGTACTTC. It is translated as CSARDEGLLSSYEQYF.